One and the same sample provided the 8 T cell receptor beta chains below, sequenced in a study of post-analysis software for immune sequencing data. General study points: TRBV5-6, TRBV5-1 and TRBV20-1 were among several TRBV segments more frequent in patients than controls.

Their antigens are not known. Each TCR beta cDNA library carried unique molecular identifiers. MiXCR, run by TCRdb on the PCR reads, gives a single entry per CDR3 protein. The sample records some 190,000 distinct CDR3 sequences, over 25% being singletons. Specimen: blood. These receptors were obtained from a girl younger than 18 with multiple sclerosis.

As to this clonotype: It may be a read error: a sequence one base away is much more abundant. V gene TRBV5-1 combines with J gene TRBJ2-7; 9 nucleotides line up with TRBD1. V lost 4 bases, J lost 7 bases, and 12 bases stayed unmatched. The CDR3 runs to 15 residues. The V gene's germline CDR1 is SGHRS and CDR2 YFSETQ. This chain's CDR3 is CASSAGQGSYNEQYF. CDR3 DNA sequence: TGCGCCAGCAGCGCCGGACAGGGGTCCTACAATGAGCAGTACTTC.

The chain uses TRBV5-1 and TRBJ2-3; a possible D gene is TRBD1 (5 bases). The CDR3 extends over 14 amino acids. The germline V gene has CDR1 SGHRS and CDR2 YFSETQ. Trimming cost V 4 bases and J 6 bases, with 15 bases left between them. The CDR3, as DNA: TGCGCCAGCAGCATCGGACACCCAAGGGATACGCAGTATTTT. Translating it yields CASSIGHPRDTQYF. The whole variable domain, filled in from reference TRBV5-1 and TRBJ2-3, reads KAGVTQTPRYLIKTRGQQVTLSCSPISGHRSVSWYQQTPGQGLQFLFEYFSETQRNKGNFPGRFSGRQFSNSRSEMNVSTLELGDSALYLCASSIGHPRDTQYFGPGTRLTVL.

This chain connects TRBV20-1 to TRBJ2-4; the D is unclear. Germline loops: CDR1 DFQATT, CDR2 SNEGSKA (reference sequence). Trimming removed 2 bases from V and 0 bases from J, with 14 bases in between. CDR3 size: 16 residues. DNA for the CDR3: TGCAGTGCTAGAACGACGGTAATCCTAGCCAAAAACATTCAGTACTTC. Protein: CSARTTVILAKNIQYF.

The V gene is TRBV30, the J gene TRBJ1-1; D possibly corresponds to TRBD1 (5 bases). There are 13 residues in the CDR3. The V end lost 1 base, the J end lost 3 bases, and 9 bases lay between the germline ends. Germline V gives CDR1 GTSNPN, CDR2 SVGIG (reference sequence). As DNA, the CDR3 is TGTGCCTGGAGTGCCGACAGCTACACTGAAGCTTTCTTT. Residues: CAWSADSYTEAFF. Full variable domain (remainder filled in from reference TRBV30 and TRBJ1-1): SQTIHQWPATLVQPVGSPLSLECTVEGTSNPNLYWYRQAAGRGLQLLFYSVGIGQISSEVPQNLSASRPQDRQFILSSKKLLLSDSGFYLCAWSADSYTEAFFGQGTRLTVV.

This clonotype was counted ten times or more. This chain's CDR3 is CSARVSGLASGEQYF. The CDR3 DNA reads TGCAGTGCTAGAGTATCGGGACTAGCGTCGGGCGAGCAGTACTTC. The rearrangement joins TRBV20-1 to TRBJ2-7; TRBD2 aligns across 10 bases. The V segment lost 1 base and the J segment 6 bases; nucleotides outside the gene matches: 9. Germline V gives CDR1 DFQATT, CDR2 SNEGSKA (reference sequence). The CDR3 runs to 15 residues.

The table lists this clonotype with many counts. The V and J genes are TRBV6-5 and TRBJ1-2; D gene uncertain. The CDR3 covers 13 residues. V was clipped by 0 bases and J by 7 bases, with 9 bases between them. The V gene's germline CDR1 is MNHEY and CDR2 SVGAGI. The CDR3 DNA sequence: TGTGCCAGCAGTTACTCGACGTATGGTGGCTACACCTTC. It encodes CASSYSTYGGYTF.

To note about this clonotype: A single base separates this from a much larger clone, so it may be a read error. The genes are TRBV12-3 or TRBV12-4 and TRBJ1-2; maybe TRBD1 (6 bases). The length of the CDR3 is 14 residues. In DNA, the CDR3 is TGTACCAGCAGACTGACAGGAACCGGCTATGGCTACACCTTC. Residues: CTSRLTGTGYGYTF.

With regard to this clonotype: A clone one base away is much larger, so this may be a read error. This CDR3 reads CASSRLAGNNELFF. The DNA for the CDR3 is TGTGCCAGCAGCCGACTAGCGGGAAACAATGAGCTGTTCTTC. The genes are TRBV7-3 and TRBJ2-1; 11 bases fit TRBD2. CDR1 SGHTA and CDR2 FQGTGA come from the germline V gene. The CDR3 is made up of 14 amino acids.